This T cell receptor beta chain emerged from a study of blood T cell repertoires in COVID-19. As for the study in general: The cDNA or gDNA used as material had been derived from T cells, B-cell-depleted T cells, or PBMCs.

As processed by the authors: The assay estimated nucleated cells by amplifying reference gene primers. Profiled with immunoSEQ multiplex PCR; TCRdb holds only in-frame clones, not every one. D and trimming come from the DNA, and the V and J calls and clone size come from that table. Of about 180,000 clones in the sample, about 88% were seen once. The germline V gene encodes CDR1 LGHDT and CDR2 YNNKEL (reference sequence). The CDR3 runs to 15 residues. The V segment lost 1 base and the J segment 8 bases; nucleotides outside the gene matches: 6. This TCR was recovered from a woman aged 35 to 49 with acute COVID-19. Sequencing was performed on PBMCs or T cells enriched from blood (not recorded which). The chain combines TRBV3-1 (or the pseudogene TRBV3-2) with TRBJ1-4, with 8 positions matching TRBD1. CDR3 nucleotides: TGTGCCAGCAGCCAAGGTCCCAGGGGGCGGGAAAAACTGTTTTTT. This encodes CASSQGPRGREKLFF.